This entry lists 19 T cell receptor beta chains sequenced from one sample in a study of CD8 T cells in Susac syndrome. An input of about 0.5 to 1 ug of RNA was subjected to reverse transcription using random hexamers. TCRdb reprocessed the immunoSEQ multiplex PCR reads via MiXCR and lists one record per CDR3 protein. Of 120,000 to 150,000 distinct CDR3 sequences in the sample, approximately 94% were seen once. Sequenced: CD4+ T cells from PBMCs. The receptors were gathered from a human donor in good health.

This rearrangement joins TRBV12-3 or TRBV12-4 to TRBJ1-1, with D possibly matching TRBD1 (5 bases). This CDR3 region has 14 residues. Trimming shortened V by 7 bases and J by 1 base, and 13 bases separated the two germline ends. CDR3 loop: CASTEGVANTEAFF. The CDR3 DNA sequence: TGTGCCAGCACAGAAGGGGTGGCGAACACTGAAGCTTTCTTT.

This chain joins TRBV19 and TRBJ2-4; 11 bases fit TRBD1. Looked up from germline, CDR1 is LNHDA and CDR2 is SQIVND (reference sequence). V shed 6 bases and J 6 bases; nucleotides not matched to a gene: 10. The CDR3 is made up of 16 amino acids. DNA for the CDR3: TGTGCCAGTAGCACTCGGGACAGGGGGTTCGGAAACATTCAGTACTTC. It encodes CASSTRDRGFGNIQYF.

The V and J genes are TRBV5-4 and TRBJ2-7; D ambiguous. CDR3 length equals 16 residues. From germline, CDR1 is SGHNT and CDR2 YYREEE (reference sequence). The V and J ends lost 0 bases and 0 bases respectively, with 13 bases between them. The CDR3 nucleotides read TGTGCCAGCAGCTTGGGTGGCAGGCTCCTCTCCTACGAGCAGTACTTC. Encoded protein: CASSLGGRLLSYEQYF.

The chain has TRBV5-1 and TRBJ2-7, with TRBD2 as a possible D gene (5 bases). CDR1 and CDR2 (germline): SGHRS, YFSETQ. The CDR3 runs 16 residues. V lost 7 bases and J 1 base, leaving 21 bases between the germline ends. For the CDR3, the DNA is TGCGCCAGCCCAGAGGAGCGGTTTAACGGGTCCTACGAGCAGTACTTC. Its protein is CASPEERFNGSYEQYF. Full variable domain (remainder filled in from reference TRBV5-1 and TRBJ2-7): KAGVTQTPRYLIKTRGQQVTLSCSPISGHRSVSWYQQTPGQGLQFLFEYFSETQRNKGNFPGRFSGRQFSNSRSEMNVSTLELGDSALYLCASPEERFNGSYEQYFGPGTRLTVT.

The V call is TRBV6-4, the J call TRBJ1-1; no definite D call. Germline CDR1 is MRHNA and CDR2 is SNTAGT. The V and J ends lost 4 bases and 0 bases respectively, with 6 bases between them. The CDR3 loop spans 13 amino acids. The CDR3 sequence: CASSVRMNTEAFF. In DNA, the CDR3 is TGTGCCAGCAGTGTCAGGATGAACACTGAAGCTTTCTTT.

The chain has TRBV6-1 and TRBJ2-7, with TRBD1 as a possible D gene (5 bases). The CDR3 length is 13 residues. Germline loops: CDR1 MNHNS, CDR2 SASEGT. The V gene lost 6 bases and the J gene lost 2 bases, with 11 bases spanning the gap. DNA for the CDR3: TGTGCCAGCAGCCACAGGCTAACCTACGAGCAGTACTTC. Translation: CASSHRLTYEQYF.

The chain recombines TRBV12-3 or TRBV12-4 with TRBJ2-2; TRBD2 matches at 14 bases. The CDR3 covers 15 residues. With V trimmed by 6 bases and J by 8 bases, 5 bases remained unmatched. In DNA form, the CDR3 reads TGTGCCAGCAGGCCGGGACTAGCGGGAGCTGGGGAGCTGTTTTTT. It codes for CASRPGLAGAGELFF.

This clonotype was found a few times. CDR3 sequence reads: CASRGVPEAFF. Here the CDR3 DNA reads TGTGCCAGCAGGGGCGTACCTGAAGCTTTCTTT. This sequence joins TRBV28 and TRBJ1-1; D gene unclear. The CDR3 totals 11 residues. Germline V gives CDR1 MDHEN, CDR2 SYDVKM. V was trimmed by 6 bases and J by 6 bases, leaving 8 bases between them.

The chain combines TRBV19 with TRBJ1-5; maybe TRBD1 (6 bases). The length of the CDR3 is 14 residues. With 3 bases removed from V and 5 bases from J, the gap between germline ends came to 11 bases. Looked up from germline, CDR1 is LNHDA and CDR2 is SQIVND (reference sequence). The CDR3 sequence: CASSITGADQPQHF. The CDR3 DNA reads TGTGCCAGTAGTATTACGGGGGCAGATCAGCCCCAGCATTTT.

The chain has TRBV19 and TRBJ1-2, with D perhaps TRBD1 (5 bases). The CDR3 is 15 amino acids. Germline V gene data show CDR1 as LNHDA and CDR2 as SQIVND (reference sequence). The V end lost 0 bases, the J end lost 3 bases, and 11 bases lay between the germline ends. CDR3 DNA: TGTGCCAGTAGTATAGATCCGGGGACGGACTATGGCTACACCTTC. Translation gives CASSIDPGTDYGYTF.

This sequence joins TRBV7-6 and TRBJ2-3, with D unclear. Germline V gives CDR1 SGHVS, CDR2 FNYEAQ. V was shortened by 0 bases and J by 7 bases, with 8 bases between the two germline ends. CDR3 size: 13 residues. The CDR3 reads CASSLAPANTQYF. The CDR3 DNA follows: TGTGCCAGCAGCTTAGCCCCGGCGAATACGCAGTATTTT. Complete variable domain (other parts from reference TRBV7-6 and TRBJ2-3): GAGVSQSPRYKVTKRGQDVALRCDPISGHVSLYWYRQALGQGPEFLTYFNYEAQQDKSGLPNDRFSAERPEGSISTLTIQRTEQRDSAMYRCASSLAPANTQYFGPGTRLTVL.

The CDR3 here is CASSHTSGRTSYEQYF. Written as DNA, the CDR3 is TGTGCCAGCAGCCACACTAGCGGGAGGACATCCTACGAGCAGTACTTC. The chain recombines TRBV3-1 with TRBJ2-7; 12 bases fit TRBD2. The trim removed 3 bases at V and 1 base at J, leaving 4 bases unmatched. Looked up from germline, CDR1 is LGHDT and CDR2 is YNNKEL (reference sequence). The CDR3 covers 16 residues.

The chain links TRBV18 to TRBJ2-2, with 10 bases matching TRBD1. After removal of 5 bases from V and 3 bases from J, the junction contained 3 bases not matched to a gene. CDR3 size: 15 residues. Germline CDR1 and CDR2: KGHSH and LQKENI. DNA of the CDR3: TGTGCCAGCTCATGGACAGGGGGTGACACCGGGGAGCTGTTTTTT. This gives the protein CASSWTGGDTGELFF.

The genes are TRBV30 and TRBJ1-1; the D gene is possibly TRBD1 (6 bases). V gave up 2 bases and J gave up 3 bases, with 22 bases separating them. Germline assignment: CDR1 GTSNPN and CDR2 SVGIG (reference sequence). The CDR3 loop spans 17 amino acids. The CDR3 DNA sequence: TGTGCCTGGAGTTCAATACTGCGGGGGGGGCTGGACACTGAAGCTTTCTTT. It is translated as CAWSSILRGGLDTEAFF.

The chain couples TRBV30 to TRBJ2-7; D not certain. The germline V gene encodes CDR1 GTSNPN and CDR2 SVGIG (reference sequence). The CDR3 has 12 residues. Trimming pared 8 bases from V and 1 base from J, leaving 12 bases between. The CDR3 sequence: CATAMASYEQYF. The CDR3 bases are TGTGCCACAGCTATGGCATCCTACGAGCAGTACTTC.

The genes are TRBV30 and TRBJ1-1; no clear D gene. Trimming removed 7 bases at V and 2 bases at J, with 14 bases between. The CDR3 is 13 residues long. The V gene's germline CDR1 is GTSNPN and CDR2 SVGIG (reference sequence). This CDR3 is CASQRVINTEAFF. The CDR3 nucleotides read TGTGCCTCTCAGAGGGTGATCAACACTGAAGCTTTCTTT. Using reference TRBV30 and TRBJ1-1 for the parts outside the CDR3, the full variable domain is SQTIHQWPATLVQPVGSPLSLECTVEGTSNPNLYWYRQAAGRGLQLLFYSVGIGQISSEVPQNLSASRPQDRQFILSSKKLLLSDSGFYLCASQRVINTEAFFGQGTRLTVV.

The rearrangement joins TRBV25-1 to TRBJ2-3; no reliable D call. CDR1 and CDR2 from the germline V gene are MGHDK and SYGVNS. V was clipped by 6 bases and J by 2 bases, with 9 bases between them. The CDR3 is made up of 13 amino acids. The CDR3, as DNA: TGTGCCAGCAGCTCCCGGGCCACAGATACGCAGTATTTT. Amino acid sequence: CASSSRATDTQYF.

This clonotype was picked up a small number of times. The chain couples TRBV29-1 to TRBJ2-7, with 10 bases fitting TRBD1. The V segment lost 4 bases and the J segment 0 bases; nucleotides outside the gene matches: 6. Germline V gene lookup returns CDR1 SQVTM and CDR2 ANQGSEA. The CDR3 contains 15 residues. In DNA form, the CDR3 reads TGCAGCGTTGGGGGACAGGGGAGATCCTCCTACGAGCAGTACTTC. This translates into CSVGGQGRSSYEQYF.

CDR3 amino acids: CASILQGAAGELFF. CDR3 nucleotides: TGTGCCAGCATATTACAGGGGGCTGCCGGGGAGCTGTTTTTT. The chain joins TRBV28 to TRBJ2-2; 9 nucleotides line up with TRBD1. Germline V gives CDR1 MDHEN, CDR2 SYDVKM. Trimming cost V 7 bases and J 6 bases; bases outside gene matches: 6. This CDR3 has 14 amino acids. Using reference TRBV28 and TRBJ2-2 for the parts outside the CDR3, the full variable domain is DVKVTQSSRYLVKRTGEKVFLECVQDMDHENMFWYRQDPGLGLRLIYFSYDVKMKEKGDIPEGYSVSREKKERFSLILESASTNQTSMYLCASILQGAAGELFFGEGSRLTVL.